The entry below gives a single T cell receptor (beta chain) sequence along with its context. The data are from a study of cytomegalovirus exposure and HLA in healthy donors. Primers: 60 Vbeta forward and 13 Jbeta reverse. The assay was immunoSEQ multiplex PCR, and TCRdb's table has in-frame clones only and misses some. Of 200,000 or so clones listed, approximately 85% are singletons. This CDR3 has 15 amino acids. The V and J ends lost 2 bases and 2 bases respectively, with 13 bases between them. Per the germline V gene, CDR1 is SNHLY and CDR2 is FYNNEI. The gene calls are TRBV2 and TRBJ2-7; a possible D gene is TRBD1 (7 bases). The sample comprised PBMCs. This clonotype originated in a woman aged 18-30 years in good health and CMV-seronegative. The CDR3 DNA reads as TGTGCCAGCAGTGAACGCAGGGGGGTAACCTACGAGCAGTACTTC. As protein: CASSERRGVTYEQYF.